The 23 T cell receptor beta chains given below trace back to one sample, sequenced in a study of kidney transplant recipient with SARS-CoV-2 infection. TCRdb re-called the reads through MiXCR, storing one row per CDR3 protein. The table shows approximately 250,000 distinct CDR3 sequences, with around 30% occurring only once. Material: a blood sample, obtained at baseline and around day 110 from a kidney transplant recipient. Receptors originate from a male patient younger than 45 who had COVID-19 and was a kidney transplant recipient. Certain T cells may be donor cells from the graft.

Of note for this clonotype: A much more abundant neighbour one base away suggests this may be a read error. This sequence joins TRBV5-1 and TRBJ2-7, with 13 bases identical to TRBD2. This CDR3 has 17 amino acids. Germline V lookup: CDR1 SGHRS, CDR2 YFSETQ. Here the CDR3 reads CAGSPGLAGPPRYEQYF. CDR3 bases: TGCGCCGGCAGCCCGGGACTAGCGGGACCCCCTCGCTACGAGCAGTACTTC.

The gene calls are TRBV7-2 and TRBJ2-1; 8 positions agree with TRBD2. The germline CDR1 and CDR2 sequences are SGHTA and FQGNSA. Unmatched junction bases numbered 11, after V lost 1 base and J lost 0 bases. There are 19 residues in the CDR3. CDR3 amino acids: CASSLVVSGVGSSYNEQFF. The CDR3 bases are TGTGCCAGCAGCTTAGTGGTTAGCGGGGTGGGAAGCTCCTACAATGAGCAGTTCTTC.

This clonotype was observed at least ten times. This chain connects TRBV7-1 to TRBJ1-2; no definite D call. TRBV7-1 is classed as an ORF, of uncertain function. V was pared by 5 bases and J by 4 bases, with 23 bases between. This CDR3 is 17 amino acids long. The CDR3 sequence: CASSIPDHEGKTYGYTF. The DNA of the CDR3 is TGTGCCAGCAGCATACCGGATCACGAGGGAAAGACCTATGGCTACACCTTC.

With respect to this clonotype: A read error is possible here, since a much larger clone lies one base away. The V call is TRBV6-6, the J call TRBJ1-2; D is unresolved. Germline CDR1 MNHNY, CDR2 SVGAGI (reference sequence). The CDR3 runs to 17 residues. The V gene lost 5 bases and the J gene lost 4 bases, with 23 bases spanning the gap. CDR3 nucleotides: TGTGCCAGCAGTGCTCTACTAGGTGGGAGAAAGACCTATGGCTACACCTTC. It codes for CASSALLGGRKTYGYTF.

This clonotype was counted many times. CDR3 sequence reads: CASSLAGTGDSPLHF. The CDR3 DNA follows: TGTGCCAGCAGTTTAGCCGGGACAGGGGATTCACCCCTCCACTTT. This sequence joins TRBV12-3 or TRBV12-4 and TRBJ1-6; 10 nucleotides match TRBD1. The CDR3 length is 15 residues. Trimming at V came to 0 bases and at J to 8 bases, leaving 1 base not matched to a gene.

On this clonotype itself: A much bigger clone sits one base away, suggesting this may be a read error. The V and J genes are TRBV7-2 and TRBJ2-7, with D uncertain. The germline V gene has CDR1 SGHTA and CDR2 FQGNSA. V shed 1 base and J shed 4 bases, with 8 bases lying between them. This CDR3 is built from 13 residues. The CDR3 sequence: CASSLERLYEQYF. CDR3 nucleotides: TGTGCCAGCAGCTTAGAACGCCTATACGAGCAGTACTTC.

This clonotype was seen many times. The chain combines TRBV6-6 with TRBJ1-2, with D hard to call. The CDR3 is made up of 17 amino acids. V was shortened by 5 bases and J by 4 bases, with 23 bases between the two germline ends. Per germline, CDR1 MNHNY and CDR2 SVGAGI (reference sequence). The DNA of the CDR3 is TGTGCCAGCAGTGTTGTTGGAGGTGGGAGAAAGACCTATGGCTACACCTTC. It encodes CASSVVGGGRKTYGYTF.

In this sample, this clonotype turned up many times. The chain is built from TRBV15 and TRBJ2-7; D ambiguous. Germline V lookup: CDR1 LNHNV, CDR2 YYDKDF (reference sequence). The V and J ends lost 0 bases and 0 bases respectively, with 9 bases between them. The length of the CDR3 is 15 residues. The CDR3 DNA follows: TGTGCCACCAGCAGAGATTTGGGGAACTCCTACGAGCAGTACTTC. Protein product: CATSRDLGNSYEQYF.

There are many counts of this clonotype. The chain joins TRBV30 to TRBJ1-1, with D possibly being TRBD1 (5 bases). Trimming left V 1 base short and J 5 bases short, with 8 bases between. Germline V lookup: CDR1 GTSNPN, CDR2 SVGIG (reference sequence). CDR3 length: 12 amino acids. CDR3: CAWSGGTTEAFF. In nucleotides, the CDR3 is TGTGCCTGGAGTGGGGGGACGACTGAAGCTTTCTTT.

For this clonotype: Being one base from a much bigger clone, this may be a read error. The chain links TRBV10-1 to TRBJ2-2, with D possibly being TRBD2 (5 bases). The CDR3 contains 17 residues. Germline V gene sequence: CDR1 WNHNN, CDR2 SYGVQD (reference sequence). CDR3 coding DNA: TGCGCCAGCAGTGAGTCAGGAGAATCCCCGAACACCGGGGAGCTGGTTTTT. Protein product: CASSESGESPNTGELVF.

This clonotype was seen at least ten times. This chain connects TRBV3-1 to TRBJ2-2; D gene uncertain. The CDR3 totals 18 residues. Deletions cut 3 bases from V and 5 bases from J, with 22 bases between. Germline V gene data show CDR1 as LGHDT and CDR2 as YNNKEL (reference sequence). In DNA form, the CDR3 reads TGTGCCAGCAGCCATCGGGCTCCCATTTCAGGCTTGACCGGGGAGCTGTTTTTT. As protein: CASSHRAPISGLTGELFF.

On this clonotype: A much larger clone lies one base from this, so it may be a read error. The gene calls are TRBV2 and TRBJ1-3; perhaps TRBD1 as D (5 bases). V lost 4 bases to trimming and J lost 5 bases, with 15 bases between them. There are 15 residues in the CDR3. From germline, CDR1 is SNHLY and CDR2 FYNNEI. The CDR3 region is CASSAASGTRNTIYF. CDR3 sequence (DNA): TGTGCCAGCAGTGCCGCGTCAGGGACTCGAAACACCATATATTTT.

This clonotype was observed a single time. This sequence may be a read error, since a much larger clone differs from it by one base. The chain carries TRBV12-3 or TRBV12-4 and TRBJ1-1; D is undetermined. The CDR3 length is 11 residues. The CDR3, as DNA: TGTACCAGCAGCCGTTCGGAGCGAGCTTTCTTT. This encodes CTSSRSERAFF.

This clonotype was recorded at least ten times. The V and J genes are TRBV7-8 and TRBJ1-5, with 9 bases aligning to TRBD1. Germline CDR1 SGHVS, CDR2 FQNEAQ. This CDR3 is built from 15 residues. The V gene end was trimmed by 6 bases and the J gene end by 4 bases; junction bases not matched to a gene: 7. The CDR3 DNA sequence: TGTGCCAGCAGTCCCGGGACAGGGACGAATCAGCCCCAGCATTTT. Protein product: CASSPGTGTNQPQHF.

Regarding this clonotype: A read error may explain this, as a much larger clone is one base away. The gene calls are TRBV6-8 and TRBJ2-7, with TRBD2 matching 10 bases. This CDR3 region has 16 residues. Looked up from germline, CDR1 is MNHGY and CDR2 is SAAAGT. V lost 5 bases, J lost 1 base, and 8 bases stayed unmatched. CDR3 sequence: CASSVLETSGSYEQYF. The CDR3 region has the DNA TGTGCCAGCAGTGTACTCGAGACTAGCGGGTCCTACGAGCAGTACTTC.

Many counts were recorded for this clonotype. The rearrangement joins TRBV24-1 to TRBJ1-5; weak D call: TRBD1 (5 bases). The V end lost 12 bases, the J end lost 5 bases, and 13 bases lay between the germline ends. CDR1 is KGHDR and CDR2 is SFDVKD in the germline V gene. This CDR3 contains 12 residues. This CDR3 is CAHRGGDQPQHF. In DNA form, the CDR3 reads TGTGCCCACCGTGGGGGGGATCAGCCCCAGCATTTT.

Many counts were recorded for this clonotype. J is TRBJ1-2 and V is TRBV12-3 or TRBV12-4; TRBD1 is a possible D gene (5 bases). V dropped 5 bases and J dropped 4 bases, with 23 bases sitting between them. This CDR3 contains 17 residues. Here the CDR3 DNA reads TGTGCCAGCAGTATCACAGACAGCTTCCGAAAGACCTATGGCTACACCTTC. It encodes CASSITDSFRKTYGYTF.

The chain combines TRBV29-1 with TRBJ2-1, with TRBD1 matching over 7 bases. V trimming: 3 bases; J trimming: 15 bases; junction bases outside the gene matches: 11. This CDR3 region has 12 residues. The germline CDR1 and CDR2 sequences are SQVTM and ANQGSEA. The CDR3 DNA sequence: TGCAGCGTTGACCCCTTCGACAGGGCGCGGTTCTTC. Amino acids: CSVDPFDRARFF.

This clonotype was observed many times. The V and J genes are TRBV11-3 and TRBJ2-1; 9 positions match TRBD1. CDR3 length: 15 residues. Trimming took 5 bases from V and 6 from J; bases not matched to a gene: 8. Germline CDR1 and CDR2: SGHNT and YENEEA. The CDR3 protein is CASSIGTGRVNEQFF. The CDR3 coding sequence is TGTGCCAGCAGCATCGGGACAGGGCGTGTCAATGAGCAGTTCTTC.

This clonotype occurred many times. The chain has TRBV2 and TRBJ2-5; 12 nucleotides align to TRBD2. The CDR3 is 18 residues long. Trimming took 6 bases from V and 3 from J; bases not matched to a gene: 14. Germline V lookup: CDR1 SNHLY, CDR2 FYNNEI. The CDR3 loop reads CASRGGLAGRYGEETQYF. CDR3 DNA: TGTGCCAGCAGGGGCGGACTAGCGGGAAGGTATGGGGAAGAGACCCAGTACTTC.

This clonotype was detected ten times or more. The chain couples TRBV5-1 to TRBJ1-3, with a possible D match to TRBD1 (6 bases). V lost 4 bases to trimming and J lost 2 bases, with 13 bases between them. This CDR3 contains 15 residues. From germline, CDR1 is SGHRS and CDR2 YFSETQ. CDR3 protein: CASSPQGGTGNTIYF. For the CDR3, the DNA is TGCGCCAGCAGCCCACAGGGTGGGACTGGAAACACCATATATTTT.

This clonotype was recorded many times. J is TRBJ1-2 and V is TRBV6-2 or TRBV6-3; D is unresolved. Germline CDR1 is MNHEY and CDR2 is SVGEGT. This CDR3 is 15 amino acids long. The V gene lost 6 bases and the J gene lost 1 base, with 15 bases spanning the gap. CDR3 sequence (DNA): TGTGCCAGCAGACTACCCGATACGATTAACTATGGCTACACCTTC. It translates to CASRLPDTINYGYTF.

This sequence joins TRBV2 and TRBJ1-1; no clear D gene. V lost 9 bases and J 2 bases, leaving 19 bases between the germline ends. Germline V lookup: CDR1 SNHLY, CDR2 FYNNEI. The CDR3 loop spans 15 amino acids. The CDR3 bases are TGTGCCAGTAGTAAATCGTCAGGTTCAAACACTGAAGCTTTCTTT. It translates to CASSKSSGSNTEAFF.